This is a list of T cell receptor beta chains from one sample in a study of metastatic and nonmetastatic thyroid tumors. TCRdb re-analyzed the PCR reads using MiXCR. The sample records roughly 34,000 clones, 35% being singletons. The specimen sequenced was tumor tissue. All receptors derive from a female donor with papillary thyroid cancer or a benign thyroid nodule (not recorded which). Some clones in this sample may be carry-over from other donors' samples. Each CDR3 is given with its conserved first and last residue. Fields, in order: clone size, J gene, D gene, V gene, CDR3 protein, CDR3 DNA. D genes are given only for firm matches. Clone size is shown for a subset of rows, as once, few, many or a class of expanded clone.

clone_size: few; j_call: TRBJ2-1; d_call: .; v_call: TRBV6-2/TRBV6-3; cdr3_aa: CASRGSGSDGYNEQFF; cdr3_nt: TGTGCCAGCAGGGGCAGCGGTTCCGATGGTTACAATGAGCAGTTCTTC
clone_size: .; j_call: TRBJ2-2; d_call: .; v_call: TRBV2; cdr3_aa: CASSLQGRTGELFF; cdr3_nt: TGTGCCAGCAGCCTGCAGGGGAGAACCGGGGAGCTGTTTTTT
clone_size: .; j_call: TRBJ1-2; d_call: TRBD1; v_call: TRBV28; cdr3_aa: CASRRQGIPGYTF; cdr3_nt: TGTGCCAGCAGGCGACAGGGTATTCCTGGCTACACCTTC
clone_size: .; j_call: TRBJ2-1; d_call: .; v_call: TRBV20-1; cdr3_aa: CSARVGDNYNEQFF; cdr3_nt: TGCAGTGCTAGGGTGGGGGACAACTACAATGAGCAGTTCTTC
clone_size: .; j_call: TRBJ2-3; d_call: .; v_call: TRBV19; cdr3_aa: CAIRSLSLGTDTQYF; cdr3_nt: TGTGCCATTAGATCGTTATCGTTGGGCACAGATACGCAGTATTTT
clone_size: .; j_call: TRBJ1-1; d_call: TRBD1; v_call: TRBV20-1; cdr3_aa: CSARVPDRRTEAFF; cdr3_nt: TGCAGTGCTAGAGTTCCGGACAGGAGGACTGAAGCTTTCTTT
clone_size: few; j_call: TRBJ2-3; d_call: .; v_call: TRBV28; cdr3_aa: CASSLSGTDTQYF; cdr3_nt: TGTGCCAGCAGTTTAAGCGGGACAGATACGCAGTATTTT
clone_size: few; j_call: TRBJ1-3; d_call: .; v_call: TRBV6-1; cdr3_aa: CASTVQQEYSGNTIYF; cdr3_nt: TGTGCCAGCACCGTCCAACAGGAATACTCTGGAAACACCATATATTTT
clone_size: .; j_call: TRBJ1-6; d_call: .; v_call: TRBV30; cdr3_aa: CAWSETNSPLHF; cdr3_nt: TGTGCCTGGAGTGAAACAAATTCACCCCTCCACTTT
clone_size: .; j_call: TRBJ2-2; d_call: .; v_call: TRBV5-6; cdr3_aa: CASSFFQLAGELFF; cdr3_nt: TGTGCCAGCAGCTTTTTTCAGCTCGCCGGGGAGCTGTTTTTT
clone_size: few; j_call: TRBJ2-3; d_call: .; v_call: TRBV28; cdr3_aa: CASSWGSGTDTQYF; cdr3_nt: TGTGCCAGCAGTTGGGGGAGCGGCACAGATACGCAGTATTTT
clone_size: .; j_call: TRBJ1-2; d_call: .; v_call: TRBV12-3/TRBV12-4; cdr3_aa: CASSRSGGPSGYTF; cdr3_nt: TGTGCCAGCAGCCGATCGGGGGGCCCCAGCGGCTACACCTTC
clone_size: many; j_call: TRBJ1-3; d_call: .; v_call: TRBV11-2; cdr3_aa: CASSEDGNSGNTIYF; cdr3_nt: TGTGCCAGCAGCGAGGACGGGAACTCTGGAAACACCATATATTTT
clone_size: .; j_call: TRBJ1-2; d_call: .; v_call: TRBV5-1; cdr3_aa: CASSLEAGSGYTF; cdr3_nt: TGCGCCAGCAGCTTGGAAGCGGGGTCGGGCTACACCTTC
clone_size: .; j_call: TRBJ1-5; d_call: TRBD1; v_call: TRBV11-2; cdr3_aa: CASSFQTGQDQPQHF; cdr3_nt: TGTGCCAGCAGCTTTCAGACAGGGCAGGATCAGCCCCAGCATTTT
clone_size: few; j_call: TRBJ2-7; d_call: .; v_call: TRBV6-1; cdr3_aa: CASSEISGGPYEQYF; cdr3_nt: TGTGCCAGCAGTGAAATATCCGGAGGGCCCTACGAGCAGTACTTC
clone_size: few; j_call: TRBJ1-5; d_call: .; v_call: TRBV24-1; cdr3_aa: CATGGGTYSNQPQHF; cdr3_nt: TGTGCCACCGGGGGGGGCACCTATAGCAATCAGCCCCAGCATTTT
clone_size: few; j_call: TRBJ2-7; d_call: .; v_call: TRBV6-2/TRBV6-3; cdr3_aa: CASLGQTYEQYF; cdr3_nt: TGTGCCAGCCTAGGACAGACCTACGAGCAGTACTTC
clone_size: many; j_call: TRBJ2-7; d_call: .; v_call: TRBV2; cdr3_aa: CASSESWQTYEQYF; cdr3_nt: TGTGCCAGCAGTGAAAGTTGGCAGACCTACGAGCAGTACTTC
clone_size: .; j_call: TRBJ2-3; d_call: TRBD2; v_call: TRBV11-2; cdr3_aa: CASSLQPSGITDTQYF; cdr3_nt: TGTGCCAGCAGCTTACAGCCTAGCGGGATCACAGATACGCAGTATTTT
clone_size: .; j_call: TRBJ1-5; d_call: .; v_call: TRBV12-3/TRBV12-4; cdr3_aa: CASSLSLGNQPQHF; cdr3_nt: TGTGCCAGCAGTTTATCGCTCGGTAATCAGCCCCAGCATTTT
clone_size: .; j_call: TRBJ2-7; d_call: TRBD2; v_call: TRBV2; cdr3_aa: CASRGPGLSGGEQYF; cdr3_nt: TGTGCCAGCAGGGGGCCGGGACTATCGGGAGGCGAGCAGTACTTC
clone_size: .; j_call: TRBJ2-7; d_call: TRBD2; v_call: TRBV27; cdr3_aa: CASSPGLAPLEQYF; cdr3_nt: TGTGCCAGCAGTCCAGGACTAGCCCCGCTCGAGCAGTACTTC
clone_size: few; j_call: TRBJ1-2; d_call: TRBD1; v_call: TRBV7-2; cdr3_aa: CASSSRTGINYGYTF; cdr3_nt: TGTGCCAGCAGCTCTCGGACAGGGATAAACTATGGCTACACCTTC
clone_size: few; j_call: TRBJ2-7; d_call: .; v_call: TRBV6-1; cdr3_aa: CASRPHASEQYF; cdr3_nt: TGTGCCAGCAGACCCCATGCCTCCGAGCAGTACTTC
clone_size: large; j_call: TRBJ1-5; d_call: .; v_call: TRBV10-3; cdr3_aa: CAISNRESQPQHF; cdr3_nt: TGTGCCATCAGCAACAGGGAATCCCAGCCCCAGCATTTT
clone_size: .; j_call: TRBJ2-7; d_call: .; v_call: TRBV4-2; cdr3_aa: CASSQELRNKYEQYF; cdr3_nt: TGTGCCAGCAGCCAAGAACTCAGAAACAAATACGAGCAGTACTTC
clone_size: .; j_call: TRBJ1-4; d_call: .; v_call: TRBV18; cdr3_aa: CASSPSWGGRYSEKLFF; cdr3_nt: TGTGCCAGCTCACCCTCATGGGGCGGAAGATACTCTGAAAAACTGTTTTTT
clone_size: .; j_call: TRBJ2-5; d_call: .; v_call: TRBV7-7; cdr3_aa: CASSLAREETQYF; cdr3_nt: TGTGCTAGCAGCTTAGCCCGGGAAGAGACCCAGTACTTC
clone_size: .; j_call: TRBJ2-7; d_call: .; v_call: TRBV6-1; cdr3_aa: CASSELYPSYEQYF; cdr3_nt: TGTGCCAGCAGTGAACTTTATCCCAGCTACGAGCAGTACTTC
clone_size: .; j_call: TRBJ1-1; d_call: .; v_call: TRBV3-1; cdr3_aa: CASSQGNTEAFF; cdr3_nt: TGTGCCAGCAGCCAGGGGAACACTGAAGCTTTCTTT
clone_size: .; j_call: TRBJ1-3; d_call: .; v_call: TRBV20-1; cdr3_aa: CSARDLEYGNTIYF; cdr3_nt: TGCAGTGCTAGAGACCTGGAGTATGGAAACACCATATATTTT
clone_size: .; j_call: TRBJ2-3; d_call: .; v_call: TRBV28; cdr3_aa: CASKGTRYTDTQYF; cdr3_nt: TGTGCCAGCAAAGGAACTAGATACACAGATACGCAGTATTTT
clone_size: .; j_call: TRBJ1-2; d_call: TRBD1; v_call: TRBV19; cdr3_aa: CATLADRESGYTF; cdr3_nt: TGTGCCACCCTAGCGGACAGGGAGTCTGGCTACACCTTC
clone_size: .; j_call: TRBJ1-6; d_call: TRBD1; v_call: TRBV9; cdr3_aa: CASQGVSGSPLHF; cdr3_nt: TGTGCCAGTCAGGGGGTTAGTGGTTCACCCCTCCACTTT
clone_size: .; j_call: TRBJ1-6; d_call: .; v_call: TRBV12-3/TRBV12-4; cdr3_aa: CASSFEIYSPLHF; cdr3_nt: TGTGCCAGCAGTTTCGAGATTTATTCACCCCTCCACTTT
clone_size: .; j_call: TRBJ1-6; d_call: TRBD1; v_call: TRBV19; cdr3_aa: CASSSETGNSPLHF; cdr3_nt: TGTGCCAGTAGTAGCGAGACAGGGAATTCACCCCTCCACTTT
clone_size: .; j_call: TRBJ1-2; d_call: TRBD1; v_call: TRBV12-3/TRBV12-4; cdr3_aa: CASRTGAHGYTF; cdr3_nt: TGTGCCAGCAGAACAGGGGCGCATGGCTACACCTTC
clone_size: .; j_call: TRBJ2-3; d_call: TRBD2; v_call: TRBV10-3; cdr3_aa: CAITRMGTSGGTDTQYF; cdr3_nt: TGTGCCATCACCCGGATGGGGACTAGCGGGGGCACAGATACGCAGTATTTT
clone_size: few; j_call: TRBJ1-2; d_call: .; v_call: TRBV28; cdr3_aa: CASSSAQAYYGYTF; cdr3_nt: TGTGCCAGCAGTTCGGCACAGGCATACTATGGCTACACCTTC
clone_size: .; j_call: TRBJ1-2; d_call: .; v_call: TRBV30; cdr3_aa: CAWSPDSSNYGYTF; cdr3_nt: TGTGCCTGGAGTCCGGACTCATCTAACTATGGCTACACCTTC
clone_size: once; j_call: TRBJ2-1; d_call: TRBD2; v_call: TRBV5-1; cdr3_aa: CASSLQEAGGYNEHLF; cdr3_nt: TGCGCCAGCAGCCTCCAGGAAGCGGGGGGCTACAATGAGCATCTCTTC
clone_size: .; j_call: TRBJ1-5; d_call: .; v_call: TRBV30; cdr3_aa: CAWSVRSNQPQHF; cdr3_nt: TGTGCCTGGAGTGTACGTAGCAATCAGCCCCAGCATTTT
clone_size: .; j_call: TRBJ1-6; d_call: .; v_call: TRBV20-1; cdr3_aa: CSASPGQSNSPLHF; cdr3_nt: TGCAGTGCTAGCCCCGGACAGTCTAATTCACCCCTCCACTTT
clone_size: few; j_call: TRBJ1-3; d_call: .; v_call: TRBV28; cdr3_aa: CASSTLLFTVSGNTIYF; cdr3_nt: TGTGCCAGCAGTACCCTTTTATTCACAGTCTCTGGAAACACCATATATTTT
clone_size: once; j_call: TRBJ1-2; d_call: TRBD1; v_call: TRBV2; cdr3_aa: CASSEEETGLYGYTF; cdr3_nt: TGTGCCAGCAGTGAAGAGGAGACAGGGCTCTATGGCTACACCTTC
clone_size: .; j_call: TRBJ1-6; d_call: .; v_call: TRBV7-3; cdr3_aa: CASSLKNNSPLHF; cdr3_nt: TGTGCCAGCAGCTTAAAGAATAATTCACCCCTCCACTTT
clone_size: few; j_call: TRBJ2-1; d_call: .; v_call: TRBV5-1; cdr3_aa: CASSYGADNEQFF; cdr3_nt: TGCGCCAGCAGCTACGGAGCCGACAATGAGCAGTTCTTC
clone_size: .; j_call: TRBJ2-1; d_call: TRBD2; v_call: TRBV20-1; cdr3_aa: CSARGRVAGANEQFF; cdr3_nt: TGCAGTGCCCGAGGGCGAGTAGCGGGGGCCAATGAGCAGTTCTTC
clone_size: .; j_call: TRBJ2-1; d_call: .; v_call: TRBV30; cdr3_aa: CAWSGTVYNEQFF; cdr3_nt: TGTGCCTGGAGTGGGACGGTGTACAATGAGCAGTTCTTC
clone_size: .; j_call: TRBJ2-1; d_call: TRBD1; v_call: TRBV20-1; cdr3_aa: CSATNGQGGGNEQFF; cdr3_nt: TGCAGTGCGACGAACGGACAGGGAGGCGGCAATGAGCAGTTCTTC
clone_size: .; j_call: TRBJ1-2; d_call: .; v_call: TRBV5-1; cdr3_aa: CASSLQGEYGYTF; cdr3_nt: TGCGCCAGCAGCTTGCAGGGAGAGTATGGCTACACCTTC
clone_size: few; j_call: TRBJ1-4; d_call: .; v_call: TRBV6-1; cdr3_aa: CASSETGISEKLFF; cdr3_nt: TGTGCCAGCAGTGAAACAGGGATAAGTGAAAAACTGTTTTTT
clone_size: .; j_call: TRBJ1-6; d_call: .; v_call: TRBV30; cdr3_aa: CAWSVVSGLGALHF; cdr3_nt: TGTGCCTGGAGTGTGGTATCGGGTCTCGGGGCCCTCCACTTT
clone_size: .; j_call: TRBJ1-5; d_call: .; v_call: TRBV19; cdr3_aa: CASSISVSNQPQHF; cdr3_nt: TGTGCCAGTAGTATAAGTGTCTCCAATCAGCCCCAGCATTTT
clone_size: .; j_call: TRBJ2-7; d_call: TRBD1; v_call: TRBV5-1; cdr3_aa: CASSSTGTVGIGQYF; cdr3_nt: TGCGCCAGCAGCTCAACTGGGACAGTAGGGATCGGGCAGTACTTC
clone_size: few; j_call: TRBJ1-1; d_call: .; v_call: TRBV29-1; cdr3_aa: CSVLDRTNRDFF; cdr3_nt: TGCAGCGTTCTAGACCGGACAAACCGAGATTTCTTT
clone_size: large; j_call: TRBJ2-2; d_call: .; v_call: TRBV6-1; cdr3_aa: CASSEGWGTGELFF; cdr3_nt: TGTGCCAGCAGTGAAGGATGGGGAACCGGGGAGCTGTTTTTT